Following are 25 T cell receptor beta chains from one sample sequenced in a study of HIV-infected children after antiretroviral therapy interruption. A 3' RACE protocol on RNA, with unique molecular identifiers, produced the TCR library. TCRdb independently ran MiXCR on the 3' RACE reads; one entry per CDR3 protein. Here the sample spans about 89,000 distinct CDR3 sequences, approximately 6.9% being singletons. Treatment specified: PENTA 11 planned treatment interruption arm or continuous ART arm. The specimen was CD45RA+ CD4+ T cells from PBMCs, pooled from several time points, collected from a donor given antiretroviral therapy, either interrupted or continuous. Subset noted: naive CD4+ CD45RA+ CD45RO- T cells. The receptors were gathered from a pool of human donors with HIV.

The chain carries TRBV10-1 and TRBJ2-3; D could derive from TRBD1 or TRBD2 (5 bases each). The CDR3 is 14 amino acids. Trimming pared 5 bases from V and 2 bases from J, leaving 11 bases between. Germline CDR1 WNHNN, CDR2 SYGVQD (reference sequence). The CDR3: CASSWDGSTDTQYF. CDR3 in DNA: TGCGCCAGCAGTTGGGACGGTTCCACAGATACGCAGTATTTT.

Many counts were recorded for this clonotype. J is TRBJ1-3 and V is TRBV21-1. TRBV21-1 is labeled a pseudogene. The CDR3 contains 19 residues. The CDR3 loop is CASSKGSSSEFSSGNTIYF. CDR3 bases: TGTGCCAGCAGCAAAGGGTCGTCTTCGGAGTTCAGCTCTGGAAACACCATATATTTT.

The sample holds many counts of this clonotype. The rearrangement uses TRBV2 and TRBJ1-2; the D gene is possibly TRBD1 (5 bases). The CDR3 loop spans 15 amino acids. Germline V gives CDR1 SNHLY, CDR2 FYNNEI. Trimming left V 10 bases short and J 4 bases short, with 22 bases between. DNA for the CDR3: TGTGCCACTATACTCAACGGGGCTATCACCTATGGCTACACCTTC. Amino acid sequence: CATILNGAITYGYTF.

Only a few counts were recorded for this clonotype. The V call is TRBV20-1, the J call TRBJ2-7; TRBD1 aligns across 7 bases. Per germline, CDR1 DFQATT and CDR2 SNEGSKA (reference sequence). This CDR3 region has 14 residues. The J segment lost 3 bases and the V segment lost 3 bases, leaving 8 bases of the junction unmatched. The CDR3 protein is CSARLDRKNYEQYF. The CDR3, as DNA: TGCAGTGCTAGGCTGGACAGGAAGAACTACGAGCAGTACTTC.

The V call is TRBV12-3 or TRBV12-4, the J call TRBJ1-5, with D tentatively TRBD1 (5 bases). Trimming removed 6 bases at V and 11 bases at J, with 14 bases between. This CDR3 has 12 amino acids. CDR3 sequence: CASRAGTLAQHF. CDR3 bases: TGTGCCAGCAGAGCCGGGACCCTGGCCCAGCATTTT.

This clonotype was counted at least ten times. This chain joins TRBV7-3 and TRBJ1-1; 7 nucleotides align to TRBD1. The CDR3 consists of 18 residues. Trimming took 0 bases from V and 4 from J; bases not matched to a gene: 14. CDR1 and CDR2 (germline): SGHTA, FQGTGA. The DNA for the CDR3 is TGTGCCAGCAGCTTAACGGGGTCCGAGGGGGCTTCAGGCACTGAAGCTTTCTTT. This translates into CASSLTGSEGASGTEAFF.

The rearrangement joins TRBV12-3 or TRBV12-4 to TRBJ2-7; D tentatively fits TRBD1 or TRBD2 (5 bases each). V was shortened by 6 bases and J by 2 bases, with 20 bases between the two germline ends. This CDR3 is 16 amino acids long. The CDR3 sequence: CASSSYVGVLPYEQYF. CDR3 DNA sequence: TGTGCCAGCAGCTCATACGTGGGGGTCCTTCCCTACGAGCAGTACTTC.

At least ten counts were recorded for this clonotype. The CDR3 loop reads CASSFRTVNTEAFF. The CDR3 bases are TGTGCCAGCAGTTTCCGGACGGTGAACACTGAAGCTTTCTTT. The gene calls are TRBV12-3 or TRBV12-4 and TRBJ1-1; D remains unclear. This CDR3 has 14 amino acids. Trimming pared 3 bases from V and 0 bases from J, leaving 8 bases between.

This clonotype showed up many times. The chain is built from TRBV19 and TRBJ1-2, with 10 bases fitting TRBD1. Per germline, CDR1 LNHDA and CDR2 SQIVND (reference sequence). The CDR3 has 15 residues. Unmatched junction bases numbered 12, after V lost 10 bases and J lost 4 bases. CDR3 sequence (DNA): TGTGCCACCACGAGGACAGGGGGGTTCGTCTATGGCTACACCTTC. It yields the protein CATTRTGGFVYGYTF.

The CDR3: CASSRTGNTGELFF. The CDR3 coding sequence is TGTGCCAGTAGCCGAACAGGGAACACCGGGGAGCTGTTTTTT. The gene calls are TRBV19 and TRBJ2-2, with a possible D match to TRBD1 (5 bases). Germline loops: CDR1 LNHDA, CDR2 SQIVND (reference sequence). Trimming cost V 6 bases and J 1 base, with 9 bases left between them. This CDR3 has 14 residues.

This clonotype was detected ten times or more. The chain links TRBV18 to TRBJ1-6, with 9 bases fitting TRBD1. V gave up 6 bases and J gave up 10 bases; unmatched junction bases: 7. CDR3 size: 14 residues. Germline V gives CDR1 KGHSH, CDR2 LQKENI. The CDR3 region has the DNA TGTGCCAGCTCCAGGGGGACAGGGAGGTCACCCCTCCACTTT. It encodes CASSRGTGRSPLHF.

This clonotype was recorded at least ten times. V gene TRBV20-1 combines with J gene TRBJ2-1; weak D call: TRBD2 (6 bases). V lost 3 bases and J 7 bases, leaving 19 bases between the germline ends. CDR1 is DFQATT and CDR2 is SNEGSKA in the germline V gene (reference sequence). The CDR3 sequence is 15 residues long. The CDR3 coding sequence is TGCAGTGCTAGGGACCAGGGACGGGGGAATAATGAGCAGTTCTTC. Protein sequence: CSARDQGRGNNEQFF.

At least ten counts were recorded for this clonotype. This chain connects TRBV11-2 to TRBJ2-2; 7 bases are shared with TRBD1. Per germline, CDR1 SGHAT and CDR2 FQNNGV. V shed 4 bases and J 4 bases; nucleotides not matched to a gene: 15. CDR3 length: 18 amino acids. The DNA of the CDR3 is TGTGCCAGCAGCTCAGGACGTAGACAGGGACGGAGCACCGGGGAGCTGTTTTTT. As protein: CASSSGRRQGRSTGELFF. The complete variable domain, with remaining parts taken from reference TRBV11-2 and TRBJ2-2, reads EAGVAQSPRYKIIEKRQSVAFWCNPISGHATLYWYQQILGQGPKLLIQFQNNGVVDDSQLPKDRFSAERLKGVDSTLKIQPAKLEDSAVYLCASSSGRRQGRSTGELFFGEGSRLTVL.

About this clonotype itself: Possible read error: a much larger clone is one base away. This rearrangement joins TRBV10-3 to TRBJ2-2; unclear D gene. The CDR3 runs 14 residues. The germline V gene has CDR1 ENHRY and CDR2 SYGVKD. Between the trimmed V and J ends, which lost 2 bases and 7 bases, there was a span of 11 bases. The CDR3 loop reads CAISEIVSIGELFF. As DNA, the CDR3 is TGTGCCATCAGTGAGATTGTTAGCATCGGGGAGCTGTTTTTT.

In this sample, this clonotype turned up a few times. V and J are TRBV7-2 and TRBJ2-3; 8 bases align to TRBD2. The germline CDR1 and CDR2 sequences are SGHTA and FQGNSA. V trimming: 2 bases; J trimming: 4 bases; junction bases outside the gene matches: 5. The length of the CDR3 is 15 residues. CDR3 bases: TGTGCCAGCAGCTTAAGAGGACTAGCCCCAGATACGCAGTATTTT. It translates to CASSLRGLAPDTQYF.

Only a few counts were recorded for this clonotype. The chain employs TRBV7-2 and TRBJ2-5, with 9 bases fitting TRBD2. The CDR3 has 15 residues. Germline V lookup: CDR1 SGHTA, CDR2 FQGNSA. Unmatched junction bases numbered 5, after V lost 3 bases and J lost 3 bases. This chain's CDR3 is CASSFRSSGEETQYF. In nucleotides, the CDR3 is TGTGCCAGCAGCTTTCGCTCTAGCGGGGAAGAGACCCAGTACTTC.

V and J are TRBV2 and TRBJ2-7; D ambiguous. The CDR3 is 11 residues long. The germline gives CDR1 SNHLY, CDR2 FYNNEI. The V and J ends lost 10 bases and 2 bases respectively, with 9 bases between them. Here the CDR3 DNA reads TGTGCCAACACGGCCGCCTACGAGCAGTACTTC. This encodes CANTAAYEQYF.

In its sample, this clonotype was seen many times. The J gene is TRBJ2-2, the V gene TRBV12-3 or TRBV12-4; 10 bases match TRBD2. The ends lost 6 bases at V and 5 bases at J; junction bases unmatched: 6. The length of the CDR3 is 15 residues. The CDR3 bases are TGTGCCAGCAGGACCGGGACTAGCGTAACCGGGGAGCTGTTTTTT. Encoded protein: CASRTGTSVTGELFF.

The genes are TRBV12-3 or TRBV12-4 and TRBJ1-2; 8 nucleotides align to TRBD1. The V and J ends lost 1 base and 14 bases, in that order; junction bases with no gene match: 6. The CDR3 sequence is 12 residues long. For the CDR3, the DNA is TGTGCCAGCAGTTTAGAAGACAGGGGTATTACCTTC. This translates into CASSLEDRGITF.

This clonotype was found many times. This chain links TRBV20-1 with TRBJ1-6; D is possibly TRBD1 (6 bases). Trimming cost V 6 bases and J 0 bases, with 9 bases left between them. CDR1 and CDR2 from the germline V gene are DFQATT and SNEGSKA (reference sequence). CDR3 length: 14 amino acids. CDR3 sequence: CSALGGSYNSPLHF. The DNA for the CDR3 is TGCAGTGCCCTAGGGGGCTCCTATAATTCACCCCTCCACTTT.

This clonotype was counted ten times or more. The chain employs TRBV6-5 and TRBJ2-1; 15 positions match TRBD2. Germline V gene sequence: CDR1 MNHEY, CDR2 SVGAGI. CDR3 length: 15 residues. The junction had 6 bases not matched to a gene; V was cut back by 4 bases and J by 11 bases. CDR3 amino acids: CASSLGLAGGSQQFF. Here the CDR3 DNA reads TGTGCCAGCAGTTTGGGACTAGCGGGGGGTTCTCAGCAGTTCTTC.

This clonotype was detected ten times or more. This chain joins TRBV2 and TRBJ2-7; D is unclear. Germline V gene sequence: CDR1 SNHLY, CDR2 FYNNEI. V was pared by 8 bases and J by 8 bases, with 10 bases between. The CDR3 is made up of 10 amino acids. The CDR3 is CASGRTKQYF. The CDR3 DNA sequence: TGTGCCAGCGGGCGGACCAAGCAGTACTTC.

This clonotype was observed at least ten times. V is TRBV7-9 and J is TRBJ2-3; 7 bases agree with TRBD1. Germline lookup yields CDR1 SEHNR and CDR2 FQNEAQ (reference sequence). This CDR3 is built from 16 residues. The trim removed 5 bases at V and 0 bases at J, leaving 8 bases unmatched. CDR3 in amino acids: CASSTGQSSSTDTQYF. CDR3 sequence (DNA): TGTGCCAGCAGCACGGGACAGTCCTCTAGCACAGATACGCAGTATTTT.

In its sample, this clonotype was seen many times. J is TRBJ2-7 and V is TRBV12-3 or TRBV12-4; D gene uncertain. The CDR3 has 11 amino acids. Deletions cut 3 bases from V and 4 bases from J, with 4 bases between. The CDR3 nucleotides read TGTGCCAGCAGTTTCCAGTACGAGCAGTACTTC. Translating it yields CASSFQYEQYF.

CDR3 sequence (DNA): TGCGCCAGCAGCCCCGGGCCTCCCAATGAGCAGTTCTTC. As protein: CASSPGPPNEQFF. The chain employs TRBV5-1 and TRBJ2-1; D is undetermined. The V gene lost 4 bases and the J gene lost 6 bases, with 11 bases spanning the gap. Germline CDR1 is SGHRS and CDR2 is YFSETQ. The CDR3 covers 13 residues.